A single sample gave rise to the 29 T cell receptor beta chains below, sequenced in a study of T cells in Graves' hyperthyroidism and ophthalmopathy. RNA transcripts provided the source from which TCR beta CDR3 regions were amplified. First-round RT-PCR of the TCR CDR3 relied on the HTBI primer set. TCRdb processed the multiplex PCR reads anew with MiXCR; each CDR3 protein has one entry. The sample holds about 500,000 distinct CDR3 sequences; 40% to 50% are singletons and the top ten take about two fifths. Sequenced: peripheral blood or thyroid tissue (not recorded which). The source of these receptors is an adult woman with Graves' disease, either hyperthyroidism or ophthalmopathy (not recorded which).

This clonotype was recorded at least ten times. The chain couples TRBV20-1 to TRBJ1-5; D is possibly TRBD1 (5 bases). V was cut by 4 bases and J by 11 bases, with 18 bases left in between. The CDR3 has 13 residues. From germline, CDR1 is DFQATT and CDR2 SNEGSKA (reference sequence). In DNA form, the CDR3 reads TGCAGTGCTAACGGGGCAGCGGGGATCGCCCAGCATTTT. Protein product: CSANGAAGIAQHF.

This clonotype was found a few times. The V and J genes are TRBV2 and TRBJ2-7; the match to TRBD2 covers 10 bases. Looked up from germline, CDR1 is SNHLY and CDR2 is FYNNEI. This CDR3 is 15 amino acids long. V was pared by 5 bases and J by 2 bases, with 6 bases of the junction left unmatched. CDR3 coding DNA: TGTGCCAGCAGTCAAGGGACTAGCGCTACCTACGAGCAGTACTTC. This gives the protein CASSQGTSATYEQYF.

The rearrangement links TRBV18 to TRBJ2-7; 9 bases fit TRBD1. V lost 2 bases to trimming and J lost 6 bases; unmatched junction nucleotides: 2. The germline V gene has CDR1 KGHSH and CDR2 LQKENI. This CDR3 comprises 13 residues. Here the CDR3 reads CASSPKDRGEQYF. In DNA form, the CDR3 reads TGTGCCAGCTCACCAAAGGACAGGGGCGAGCAGTACTTC.

The V gene is TRBV20-1, the J gene TRBJ2-5; 7 nucleotides align to TRBD1. This CDR3 contains 15 residues. V dropped 0 bases and J dropped 5; count of bases not matched to a gene: 9. Germline CDR1 reads DFQATT; CDR2 reads SNEGSKA (reference sequence). CDR3: CSAREHLDRVETQYF. The DNA for the CDR3 is TGCAGTGCTAGAGAACACCTAGACAGGGTTGAGACCCAGTACTTC.

This rearrangement joins TRBV7-8 to TRBJ2-7; 9 nucleotides agree with TRBD1. V lost 1 base to trimming and J lost 4 bases; unmatched junction nucleotides: 5. The CDR3 sequence is 15 residues long. Looked up from germline, CDR1 is SGHVS and CDR2 is FQNEAQ. CDR3 nucleotide sequence: TGTGCCAGCAGCTTAGTGGGACAGGGAATGTACGAGCAGTACTTC. It translates to CASSLVGQGMYEQYF.

This clonotype was seen repeatedly, ten times or more. The V gene is TRBV7-9, the J gene TRBJ2-5, with TRBD2 as a possible D gene (6 bases). CDR3 length equals 12 residues. Germline CDR1 reads SEHNR; CDR2 reads FQNEAQ (reference sequence). Trimming removed 8 bases at V and 3 bases at J, with 10 bases between. The CDR3 coding sequence is TGTGCCAGCGGGGAGGACGAAGAGACCCAGTACTTC. Its translation: CASGEDEETQYF.

This clonotype occurred a few times. V gene TRBV25-1 combines with J gene TRBJ1-1; D is unclear. Germline-derived CDR1 and CDR2 are MGHDK and SYGVNS. This CDR3 has 13 amino acids. V lost 0 bases and J 1 base, leaving 3 bases between the germline ends. Here the CDR3 reads CASSEYQNTEAFF. The CDR3, as DNA: TGTGCCAGCAGTGAATATCAGAACACTGAAGCTTTCTTT. Based on the CDR3 plus reference TRBV25-1 and TRBJ1-1, the full variable domain is EADIYQTPRYLVIGTGKKITLECSQTMGHDKMYWYQQDPGMELHLIHYSYGVNSTEKGDLSSESTVSRIRTEHFPLTLESARPSHTSQYLCASSEYQNTEAFFGQGTRLTVV.

This clonotype has just a few counts. The chain is built from TRBV11-1 and TRBJ2-7; D unclear. The V end lost 4 bases, the J end lost 3 bases, and 7 bases lay between the germline ends. Germline V gene lookup returns CDR1 SGHAT and CDR2 FQDESV (reference sequence). The CDR3 extends over 12 amino acids. The DNA for the CDR3 is TGTGCCAGCAGCTCCAGCGACTACGAGCAGTACTTC. Its translation is CASSSSDYEQYF.

This clonotype was seen many times. The chain recombines TRBV29-1 with TRBJ1-2; D may be TRBD1 (6 bases). With 6 bases removed from V and 6 bases from J, the gap between germline ends came to 11 bases. This CDR3 is built from 11 residues. Germline V lookup: CDR1 SQVTM, CDR2 ANQGSEA. This CDR3 reads CSVRGSHGYTF. The CDR3 bases are TGCAGCGTCAGGGGATCGCATGGCTACACCTTC. Full variable domain (outside the CDR3, taken from reference TRBV29-1 and TRBJ1-2): SAVISQKPSRDICQRGTSLTIQCQVDSQVTMMFWYRQQPGQSLTLIATANQGSEATYESGFVIDKFPISRPNLTFSTLTVSNMSPEDSSIYLCSVRGSHGYTFGSGTRLTVV.

This chain joins TRBV10-1 and TRBJ1-2; D may be TRBD1 (6 bases). V was cut by 6 bases and J by 4 bases, with 18 bases left in between. Germline CDR1 and CDR2: WNHNN and SYGVQD (reference sequence). The CDR3 runs to 15 residues. CDR3 DNA sequence: TGCGCCAGCAGCCACGGAACAGGGAAGGGCTATGGCTACACCTTC. Translating gives CASSHGTGKGYGYTF.

This clonotype has a count of ten or more. The rearrangement links TRBV6-6 to TRBJ1-3; D uncertain. CDR1 is MNHNY, CDR2 SVGAGI, per germline (reference sequence). Trimming took 0 bases from V and 7 from J, leaving 7 bases between them. The CDR3 consists of 13 residues. As DNA, the CDR3 is TGTGCCAGCAGTTACTCTGGGTGGAACACCATATATTTT. It specifies CASSYSGWNTIYF.

A remark on this clonotype: A much larger clone lies a single base off, so this may be a read error. The chain combines TRBV7-2 with TRBJ1-1, with D perhaps TRBD1 (5 bases). The CDR3 loop spans 13 amino acids. The germline V and J ends were trimmed by 5 bases and 4 bases, with 11 bases remaining between them. Germline V gene lookup returns CDR1 SGHTA and CDR2 FQGNSA. The CDR3 DNA follows: TGTGCCAGCAGCCGCGGGACGCGCACTGAAGCTTTCTTT. Translation gives CASSRGTRTEAFF.

This clonotype turned up a few times. V and J are TRBV12-3 or TRBV12-4 and TRBJ2-2; D remains unclear. V dropped 7 bases and J dropped 8 bases, with 5 bases sitting between them. This CDR3 is built from 10 residues. CDR3 sequence: CASNTGELFF. CDR3 DNA: TGTGCCAGCAATACGGGGGAGCTGTTTTTT.

The sample holds a few counts of this clonotype. J is TRBJ2-7 and V is TRBV12-3 or TRBV12-4, with 8 bases aligning to TRBD1. V lost 5 bases to trimming and J lost 4 bases; unmatched junction nucleotides: 10. This CDR3 spans 15 amino acids. The CDR3 loop reads CASSAVPGGSYEQYF. CDR3 nucleotide sequence: TGTGCCAGCAGTGCTGTCCCAGGGGGCTCTTACGAGCAGTACTTC.

This clonotype came up many times. V gene TRBV6-5 combines with J gene TRBJ2-2; the D gene is possibly TRBD2 (6 bases). V was shortened by 3 bases and J by 7 bases, with 12 bases between the two germline ends. This CDR3 has 14 amino acids. Looked up from germline, CDR1 is MNHEY and CDR2 is SVGAGI. CDR3 DNA: TGTGCCAGCAGTTATTCAGGGAGGAACGGGGAGCTGTTTTTT. It specifies CASSYSGRNGELFF.

This clonotype was detected ten times or more. The chain carries TRBV20-1 and TRBJ2-5; TRBD1 or TRBD2 may be the D gene (5 bases each). V lost 5 bases, J lost 7 bases, and 20 bases lay in between. The CDR3 contains 14 residues. The germline CDR1 and CDR2 sequences are DFQATT and SNEGSKA (reference sequence). CDR3 sequence (DNA): TGCAGTGCTTTCGCTCCGGGGCGGGCCTTGACCCAGTACTTC. Protein: CSAFAPGRALTQYF.

In the case of this clonotype: This may come from a read error, since a much larger clone is one base off. CDR3 sequence reads: CASSSTDPYEQCF. The CDR3 DNA sequence: TGTGCCAGCAGCTCTACAGACCCCTACGAGCAGTGCTTC. V usage is TRBV11-2 and J usage is TRBJ2-7; D is unclear. The CDR3 has 13 amino acids. Per the germline V gene, CDR1 is SGHAT and CDR2 is FQNNGV.

This chain uses TRBV12-3 or TRBV12-4 with TRBJ1-2; 7 nucleotides line up with TRBD1. This CDR3 has 12 amino acids. J was trimmed by 7 bases and V by 8 bases; bases with no gene match: 7. The CDR3 nucleotides are TGTGCCAGCCAGGAGACAGGGATTGGCTACACCTTC. It yields the protein CASQETGIGYTF.

Many counts were recorded for this clonotype. This rearrangement joins TRBV9 to TRBJ1-3, with D uncertain. The CDR3 has 14 residues. Trimming removed 0 bases from V and 0 bases from J, with 4 bases in between. CDR1 and CDR2 (germline): SGDLS, YYNGEE. This chain's CDR3 is CASSVDDSGNTIYF. CDR3 sequence (DNA): TGTGCCAGCAGCGTAGACGACTCTGGAAACACCATATATTTT.

This clonotype was recorded many times. The chain has TRBV2 and TRBJ2-2, with D maybe TRBD1 (6 bases). Germline V gene lookup returns CDR1 SNHLY and CDR2 FYNNEI. The CDR3 covers 15 residues. The V and J ends lost 7 bases and 1 base respectively, with 13 bases between them. In DNA form, the CDR3 reads TGTGCCAGCAACCCAACAGGGATGAACACCGGGGAGCTGTTTTTT. Protein: CASNPTGMNTGELFF.

V and J are TRBV15 and TRBJ2-2, with TRBD2 matching 13 bases. There are 18 residues in the CDR3. J lost 5 bases, V lost 3 bases, and 9 bases had no gene match. Per the germline V gene, CDR1 is LNHNV and CDR2 is YYDKDF (reference sequence). The CDR3 nucleotides read TGTGCCACCAGCAGCGCCCCGGGACTAGCGGGAAGAACCGGGGAGCTGTTTTTT. Protein sequence: CATSSAPGLAGRTGELFF.

The chain uses TRBV20-1 and TRBJ2-5; unclear D gene. The length of the CDR3 is 12 residues. Trimming left V 3 bases short and J 1 base short, with 6 bases between. Germline V gene lookup returns CDR1 DFQATT and CDR2 SNEGSKA (reference sequence). The CDR3 sequence: CSASAGQETQYF. In nucleotides, the CDR3 is TGCAGTGCTAGCGCAGGCCAAGAGACCCAGTACTTC.

The chain joins TRBV10-3 to TRBJ2-7, with 7 nucleotides matching TRBD2. CDR3 length equals 14 residues. J gave up 0 bases and V 6 bases, and 5 bases lay outside the gene matches. Germline V CDR1 and CDR2: ENHRY, SYGVKD. The CDR3 nucleotides are TGTGCCATCAGCTCCAGCGGGGACTCCTACGAGCAGTACTTC. It translates to CAISSSGDSYEQYF.

This clonotype was seen a single time. V is TRBV2 and J is TRBJ1-2; D might be TRBD1 (6 bases). Germline values: CDR1 SNHLY, CDR2 FYNNEI. Trimming shortened V by 5 bases and J by 8 bases, and 12 bases separated the two germline ends. The CDR3 loop spans 12 amino acids. The CDR3, as DNA: TGTGCCAGCAGTCTACAGGACAGCGGCTACACCTTC. Its translation is CASSLQDSGYTF.

The chain employs TRBV29-1 and TRBJ2-7; no reliable D call. Germline V gene lookup returns CDR1 SQVTM and CDR2 ANQGSEA. V lost 4 bases to trimming and J lost 3 bases, with 28 bases between them. This CDR3 region has 18 residues. The CDR3 region has the DNA TGCAGCGTTGTCAAATTAAAGATGGAAAAACCGCCTAACTACGAGCAGTACTTC. Amino acid sequence: CSVVKLKMEKPPNYEQYF.

The table lists this clonotype with many counts. The chain is built from TRBV10-3 and TRBJ1-5; D perhaps matches TRBD1 (5 bases). Germline lookup yields CDR1 ENHRY and CDR2 SYGVKD. V gave up 3 bases and J gave up 6 bases, with 15 bases separating them. This CDR3 is 15 amino acids long. The CDR3 is CAISEGAGLSQPQHF. The CDR3 DNA follows: TGTGCCATCAGTGAAGGCGCAGGGTTGAGTCAGCCCCAGCATTTT.

V is TRBV7-8 and J is TRBJ1-1; D is unclear. V was shortened by 5 bases and J by 4 bases, with 17 bases between the two germline ends. The length of the CDR3 is 15 residues. The germline CDR1 and CDR2 sequences are SGHVS and FQNEAQ. As DNA, the CDR3 is TGTGCCAGCAGCCCTCAGATAGGACTGAGCACTGAAGCTTTCTTT. Its translation: CASSPQIGLSTEAFF.

Points on this clonotype: Lacking the conserved final phenylalanine or tryptophan, this CDR3 likely reflects a read error. The chain couples TRBV7-2 to TRBJ2-5; D ambiguous. The V end lost 4 bases, the J end lost 7 bases, and 16 bases lay between the germline ends. Germline CDR1 and CDR2: SGHTA and FQGNSA. The CDR3 runs 14 residues. CDR3: CASSSSRAKGTQYL. Here the CDR3 DNA reads TGTGCCAGCAGCTCCTCCCGGGCCAAAGGGACCCAGTACCTC.

This clonotype occurred once. The chain is built from TRBV10-3 and TRBJ1-5, with 8 bases identical to TRBD1. V lost 5 bases, J lost 4 bases, and 10 bases stayed unmatched. The CDR3 is made up of 16 amino acids. The germline V gene has CDR1 ENHRY and CDR2 SYGVKD. The CDR3 reads CAISHSGTGHNQPQHF. The DNA of the CDR3 is TGTGCCATCAGTCATTCCGGGACAGGACATAATCAGCCCCAGCATTTT.